This T cell receptor beta chain was observed in a study of PD-1 blockade in classical Hodgkin lymphoma. This clone was seen a handful of times. The antigen is undetermined. Relapse after autologous stem cell transplantation occurred in every patient, and brentuximab vedotin exposure varied. Produced via immunoSEQ multiplex PCR; TCRdb's table is partial and in-frame only. Counted here are around 66,000 clones, over 55% occurring once; the ten biggest clones make up approximately 8.4%. Study conclusions and caveats: TCR diversity at baseline was reported to be reduced in newly diagnosed patients relative to healthy donors.

Germline loops: CDR1 SGHTA, CDR2 FQGTGA. Trimming at V came to 5 bases and at J to 1 base, leaving 7 bases not matched to a gene. CDR3 size: 16 residues. The V gene is TRBV7-3, the J gene TRBJ2-3, with 9 bases that match TRBD2. This clonotype was obtained from a human donor with classical Hodgkin lymphoma. Sample: peripheral blood mononuclear cells (PBMCs), taken before the second cycle of nivolumab. The CDR3 protein is CASSSSGGWGTDTQYF. CDR3 coding DNA: TGTGCCAGCAGCAGTAGCGGGGGATGGGGCACAGATACGCAGTATTTT.